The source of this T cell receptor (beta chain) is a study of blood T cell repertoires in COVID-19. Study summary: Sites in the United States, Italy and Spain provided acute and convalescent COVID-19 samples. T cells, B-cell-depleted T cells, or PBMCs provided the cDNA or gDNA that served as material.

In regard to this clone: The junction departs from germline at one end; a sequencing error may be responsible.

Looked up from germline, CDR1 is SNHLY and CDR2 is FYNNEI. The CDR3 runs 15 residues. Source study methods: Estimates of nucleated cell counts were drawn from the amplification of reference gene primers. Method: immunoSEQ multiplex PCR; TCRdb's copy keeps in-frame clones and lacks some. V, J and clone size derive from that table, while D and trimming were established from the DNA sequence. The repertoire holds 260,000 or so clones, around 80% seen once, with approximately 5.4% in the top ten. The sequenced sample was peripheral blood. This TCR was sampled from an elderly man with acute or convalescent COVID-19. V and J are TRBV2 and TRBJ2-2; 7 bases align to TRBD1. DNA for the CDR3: TGTGCCAGCAGAGCAGGCAAAGGGGGCACCTGGGAGCTGTTTTTT. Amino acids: CASRAGKGGTWELFF.